Included here is one T cell receptor beta chain sequence, with context. Its antigen remains unidentified. This sample is part of a study of cytomegalovirus exposure and HLA in healthy donors. Study results and limitations: Association with HLA alleles at 0.05 false discovery rate was found for 15,000 to 20,000 TCR beta sequences in a later analysis. In a later analysis, common viral pathogens appeared linked to several of the most significant clusters. Across all donors, roughly uniform sequencing depth was an assumption of the presence/absence analyses. For most TCR beta V segments, an earlier analysis put the productive rate at about 87% or about 30% of the time.

With 60 Vbeta and 13 Jbeta primers, the PCR was carried out. Assay used: immunoSEQ multiplex PCR; TCRdb lists only in-frame clones, some missing. Found here are 100,000 to 150,000 clones, 60% to 80% of them singletons; the top ten hold approximately 0.9%. The CDR3 runs 15 residues. V lost 2 bases and J 5 bases, leaving 13 bases between the germline ends. The germline V gene has CDR1 SGHTA and CDR2 FQGNSA. The source is a woman in her sixties in good health and CMV-seronegative. This chain uses TRBV7-2 with TRBJ2-1; a weak D match, TRBD2 (5 bases). The sequenced material came from PBMCs. CDR3 DNA: TGTGCCAGCAGCTTATTTGCCGGGAAGGACAATGAGCAGTTCTTC. Translation gives CASSLFAGKDNEQFF.